The rows below give T cell receptor beta chains drawn from one sample of a study of blood T cell repertoires in COVID-19. TCRdb's copy holds only in-frame clones and misses some; the assay was immunoSEQ multiplex PCR. This sample yields over 35,000 clones, of which just under 70% are seen a single time; 5.5% to 6.5% belongs to the top ten. The sequencing sample was made of peripheral blood. The source is an elderly man with acute or convalescent COVID-19. The CDR3 runs from the conserved cysteine through the conserved F or W. The order of the fields is D gene, clone size, J gene, V gene, CDR3 length, CDR3 DNA, CDR3 protein. The D gene is left open where the match is weak. The size field is filled for only some rows; it gives once, few, many or a size class.

d_call: .
clone_size: .
j_call: TRBJ2-7
v_call: TRBV30
cdr3_length: 14
cdr3_nt: TGTGCCTGGAGTACCGGGAGAGGAGCCTACGAGCAGTACTTC
cdr3_aa: CAWSTGRGAYEQYF

d_call: TRBD1
clone_size: .
j_call: TRBJ2-3
v_call: TRBV5-1
cdr3_length: 12
cdr3_nt: TGCGCCAGCAGGGACAGGGCAGATACGCAGTATTTT
cdr3_aa: CASRDRADTQYF

d_call: .
clone_size: .
j_call: TRBJ1-1
v_call: TRBV6-5
cdr3_length: 14
cdr3_nt: TGTGCCAGCAGACCCCAGGGTCCTTCCACTGAAGCTTTCTTT
cdr3_aa: CASRPQGPSTEAFF

d_call: .
clone_size: .
j_call: TRBJ1-5
v_call: TRBV6-6
cdr3_length: 13
cdr3_nt: TGTGCCAGCAGTTACGGTACTAATCAGCCCCAGCATTTT
cdr3_aa: CASSYGTNQPQHF

d_call: .
clone_size: .
j_call: TRBJ1-2
v_call: TRBV11-2
cdr3_length: 14
cdr3_nt: TGTGCCAGCAGCCGGGGAGATTATAACTATGGCTACACCTTC
cdr3_aa: CASSRGDYNYGYTF

d_call: TRBD1
clone_size: .
j_call: TRBJ1-5
v_call: TRBV18
cdr3_length: 16
cdr3_nt: TGTGCCAGCTCACCGATGAACAGGGGAGGCAATCAGCCCCAGCATTTT
cdr3_aa: CASSPMNRGGNQPQHF

d_call: .
clone_size: .
j_call: TRBJ2-7
v_call: TRBV19
cdr3_length: 13
cdr3_nt: TGTGCCAGTAGTCCGGGGGGCTTCTACGAGCAGTACTTC
cdr3_aa: CASSPGGFYEQYF

d_call: TRBD2
clone_size: few
j_call: TRBJ2-2
v_call: TRBV13
cdr3_length: 16
cdr3_nt: TGTGCCAGCAGCTCCGAGCGGGGCGGCCGCACTGGGGAGCTGTTTTTT
cdr3_aa: CASSSERGGRTGELFF

d_call: TRBD2
clone_size: once
j_call: TRBJ2-3
v_call: TRBV3-1/TRBV3-2
cdr3_length: 14
cdr3_nt: TGTGCCAGCAGCCAAGTGGGCGGGGGGAATACGCAGTATTTT
cdr3_aa: CASSQVGGGNTQYF

d_call: .
clone_size: .
j_call: TRBJ1-6
v_call: TRBV9
cdr3_length: 13
cdr3_nt: TGTGCCAGCAGCGTAGGTGGGACTCAACCCCTCCACTTT
cdr3_aa: CASSVGGTQPLHF

d_call: .
clone_size: .
j_call: TRBJ2-5
v_call: TRBV7-6
cdr3_length: 16
cdr3_nt: TGTGCCAGCAGCTTAATGGTTGGGACTTTCCAAGAGACCCAGTACTTC
cdr3_aa: CASSLMVGTFQETQYF

d_call: .
clone_size: .
j_call: TRBJ2-5
v_call: TRBV10-3
cdr3_length: 16
cdr3_nt: TGTGCCATCAGTGCCTCGGGCCGGGGAGACTTAGAGACCCAGTACTTC
cdr3_aa: CAISASGRGDLETQYF

d_call: .
clone_size: once
j_call: TRBJ2-7
v_call: TRBV6-2/TRBV6-3
cdr3_length: 14
cdr3_nt: TGTGCCAGCAGTTACGACAGGGAGGCCAACGAGCAGTACTTC
cdr3_aa: CASSYDREANEQYF

d_call: .
clone_size: .
j_call: TRBJ1-2
v_call: TRBV2
cdr3_length: 12
cdr3_nt: TGTGCCAGCAGTTCCAGGGCGTCTGGCTACACCTTC
cdr3_aa: CASSSRASGYTF

d_call: .
clone_size: .
j_call: TRBJ1-1
v_call: TRBV5-6
cdr3_length: 15
cdr3_nt: TGTGCCAGCAGCTTGGGCCCCGATCGGGACACTGAAGCTTTCTTT
cdr3_aa: CASSLGPDRDTEAFF

d_call: TRBD1
clone_size: .
j_call: TRBJ2-1
v_call: TRBV7-9
cdr3_length: 16
cdr3_nt: TGTGCCAGCAGCACCGGGACAGGGGGTAGCTACAATGAGCAGTTCTTC
cdr3_aa: CASSTGTGGSYNEQFF

d_call: TRBD2
clone_size: .
j_call: TRBJ2-3
v_call: TRBV5-4
cdr3_length: 15
cdr3_nt: TGTGCCAGCAGCTTGAAACGGGGGGGCACAGATACGCAGTATTTT
cdr3_aa: CASSLKRGGTDTQYF

d_call: TRBD1
clone_size: .
j_call: TRBJ1-5
v_call: TRBV2
cdr3_length: 15
cdr3_nt: TGTGCCAGCCGCGATACAGGGGCGAGCAATCAGCCCCAGCATTTT
cdr3_aa: CASRDTGASNQPQHF

d_call: .
clone_size: .
j_call: TRBJ2-2
v_call: TRBV28
cdr3_length: 13
cdr3_nt: TGTGCCAGCAGGTTGCCAGGTACCGGGGAGCTGTTTTTT
cdr3_aa: CASRLPGTGELFF

d_call: .
clone_size: .
j_call: TRBJ1-1
v_call: TRBV29-1
cdr3_length: 12
cdr3_nt: TGCACAGTAGGGGTTGGGGACACTGAAGCTTTCTTT
cdr3_aa: CTVGVGDTEAFF

d_call: TRBD2
clone_size: .
j_call: TRBJ2-4
v_call: TRBV5-1
cdr3_length: 15
cdr3_nt: TGCGCCAGCAGCTTGGGGGGACCCGGCGGGGGCATTCAGTACTTC
cdr3_aa: CASSLGGPGGGIQYF

d_call: TRBD1
clone_size: .
j_call: TRBJ2-7
v_call: TRBV6-1
cdr3_length: 16
cdr3_nt: TGTGCCAGCAGTGATAGGCGTGTGGACAGGGCCTACGAGCAGTACTTC
cdr3_aa: CASSDRRVDRAYEQYF

d_call: .
clone_size: .
j_call: TRBJ1-4
v_call: TRBV19
cdr3_length: 15
cdr3_nt: TGTGCCAGTAGTATAGGAGTACTTTTGAATGAAAAACTGTTTTTT
cdr3_aa: CASSIGVLLNEKLFF

d_call: .
clone_size: .
j_call: TRBJ1-4
v_call: TRBV2
cdr3_length: 15
cdr3_nt: TGTGCCAGCAGTGAAACAGGGCAGGACTATGAAAAACTGTTTTTT
cdr3_aa: CASSETGQDYEKLFF

d_call: .
clone_size: .
j_call: TRBJ1-2
v_call: TRBV10-3
cdr3_length: 15
cdr3_nt: TGTGCCATCAGTCCGGGCCCCTCGGCAGGGTATGGCTACACCTTC
cdr3_aa: CAISPGPSAGYGYTF

d_call: TRBD2
clone_size: few
j_call: TRBJ2-1
v_call: TRBV7-2
cdr3_length: 16
cdr3_nt: TGTGCCAGCAGCATACTAGCGGGGTACTCCTACAATGAGCAGTTCTTC
cdr3_aa: CASSILAGYSYNEQFF

d_call: .
clone_size: .
j_call: TRBJ2-7
v_call: TRBV2
cdr3_length: 14
cdr3_nt: TGTGCCAGCAGAGTAGACAGGAGCTCCTACGAGCAGTACTTC
cdr3_aa: CASRVDRSSYEQYF

d_call: TRBD2
clone_size: once
j_call: TRBJ2-1
v_call: TRBV20-1
cdr3_length: 14
cdr3_nt: TGCAGTGCTAGTGGCGGGGGGGGCTTCGATGAGCAGTTCTTC
cdr3_aa: CSASGGGGFDEQFF

d_call: .
clone_size: .
j_call: TRBJ2-7
v_call: TRBV6-2/TRBV6-3
cdr3_length: 17
cdr3_nt: TGTGCCAGCAGTTACGGTCTATTGGGCGGGCCGACCTACGAGCAGTACTTC
cdr3_aa: CASSYGLLGGPTYEQYF

d_call: .
clone_size: .
j_call: TRBJ2-2
v_call: TRBV7-2
cdr3_length: 14
cdr3_nt: TGTGCCAGCAGCTTAGCCGGGGGTGCCGGGGAGCTGTTTTTT
cdr3_aa: CASSLAGGAGELFF

d_call: .
clone_size: .
j_call: TRBJ2-1
v_call: TRBV14
cdr3_length: 14
cdr3_nt: TGTGCCAGCAGCCGATCCGCCTTGGAGCTTGAGCAGTTCTTC
cdr3_aa: CASSRSALELEQFF

d_call: .
clone_size: .
j_call: TRBJ2-7
v_call: TRBV5-6
cdr3_length: 14
cdr3_nt: TGTGCCAGCAGCTTGGGGTTGGGACACTACGAGCAGTACTTC
cdr3_aa: CASSLGLGHYEQYF

d_call: TRBD1
clone_size: .
j_call: TRBJ1-6
v_call: TRBV14
cdr3_length: 19
cdr3_nt: TGTGCCAGCAGCCAAGGAAGACAGGGCCTTTGGGGAGTTGTTTCACCCCTCCACTTT
cdr3_aa: CASSQGRQGLWGVVSPLHF

d_call: TRBD2
clone_size: .
j_call: TRBJ2-5
v_call: TRBV5-1
cdr3_length: 16
cdr3_nt: TGCGCCAGCAGCTTGCTTATCGGGGGGGAACAAGAGACCCAGTACTTC
cdr3_aa: CASSLLIGGEQETQYF

d_call: .
clone_size: once
j_call: TRBJ2-7
v_call: TRBV15
cdr3_length: 15
cdr3_nt: TGTGCCACCAGCCCCGATGCGGACAGTTACTACGAGCAGTACTTC
cdr3_aa: CATSPDADSYYEQYF

d_call: .
clone_size: once
j_call: TRBJ1-5
v_call: TRBV6-5
cdr3_length: 13
cdr3_nt: TGTGCCAGCACACAGGGACGCGGTCAGCCCCAGCATTTT
cdr3_aa: CASTQGRGQPQHF

d_call: .
clone_size: .
j_call: TRBJ2-1
v_call: TRBV5-4
cdr3_length: 15
cdr3_nt: TGTGCCAGCAGTTCCGACGGGGCGGGGCGCAATGAGCAGTTCTTC
cdr3_aa: CASSSDGAGRNEQFF

d_call: TRBD1
clone_size: few
j_call: TRBJ1-2
v_call: TRBV6-6
cdr3_length: 14
cdr3_nt: TGTGCCAGCAGCCCACGACAGGGGCGCTATGGCTACACCTTC
cdr3_aa: CASSPRQGRYGYTF

d_call: .
clone_size: .
j_call: TRBJ1-4
v_call: TRBV6-5
cdr3_length: 15
cdr3_nt: TGTGCCAGCAGTTACGGACGAGGGCAACCTGAAAAACTGTTTTTT
cdr3_aa: CASSYGRGQPEKLFF

d_call: TRBD1
clone_size: .
j_call: TRBJ1-5
v_call: TRBV30
cdr3_length: 15
cdr3_nt: TGTGCCTGGAGTGGGGACAGGTTACCTGAGCAGCCCCAGCATTTT
cdr3_aa: CAWSGDRLPEQPQHF

d_call: .
clone_size: .
j_call: TRBJ2-3
v_call: TRBV11-2
cdr3_length: 14
cdr3_nt: TGTGCCAGCAGCTACGGACCCAGCGGAGATACGCAGTATTTT
cdr3_aa: CASSYGPSGDTQYF

d_call: TRBD2
clone_size: .
j_call: TRBJ2-7
v_call: TRBV7-9
cdr3_length: 16
cdr3_nt: TGTGCCAGCAGCTTATGGACTAGCGGGGACAACTACGAGCAGTACTTC
cdr3_aa: CASSLWTSGDNYEQYF